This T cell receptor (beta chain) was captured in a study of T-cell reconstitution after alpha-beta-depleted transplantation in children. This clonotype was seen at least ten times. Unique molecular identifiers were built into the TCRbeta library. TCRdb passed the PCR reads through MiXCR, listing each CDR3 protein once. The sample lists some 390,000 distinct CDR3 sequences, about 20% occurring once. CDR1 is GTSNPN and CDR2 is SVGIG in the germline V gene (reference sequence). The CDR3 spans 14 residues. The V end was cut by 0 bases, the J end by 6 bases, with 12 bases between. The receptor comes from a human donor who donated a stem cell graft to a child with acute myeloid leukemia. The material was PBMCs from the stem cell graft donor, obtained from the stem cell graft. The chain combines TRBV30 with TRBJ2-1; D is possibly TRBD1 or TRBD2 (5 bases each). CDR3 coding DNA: TGTGCCTGGAGTGTACTCCGGGACGGCAATGAGCAGTTCTTC. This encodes CAWSVLRDGNEQFF. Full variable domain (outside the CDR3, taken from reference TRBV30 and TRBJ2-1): SQTIHQWPATLVQPVGSPLSLECTVEGTSNPNLYWYRQAAGRGLQLLFYSVGIGQISSEVPQNLSASRPQDRQFILSSKKLLLSDSGFYLCAWSVLRDGNEQFFGPGTRLTVL.